This T cell receptor beta chain stems from a study of blood T cell repertoires in COVID-19. Overall study: Collection of acute and convalescent COVID-19 samples took place in the United States, Italy and Spain. PBMCs, B-cell-depleted T cells, or T cells were the source of the cDNA or gDNA that made up the material.

Trimming took off 2 bases at V and 2 bases at J, with 12 bases between the two ends. This CDR3 is built from 14 residues. Germline V gene lookup returns CDR1 GTSNPN and CDR2 SVGIG (reference sequence). As originally analysed: The authors estimated nucleated cell counts from reference gene primer amplification. Data came from immunoSEQ multiplex PCR; TCRdb stores just in-frame clones and leaves some out. The DNA was the basis for D and trimming; V, J and clone size are from that table. The sample includes about 210,000 clones, over 80% of them seen just once. Seattle enrolled patients during active infection and tracked them longitudinally.

V usage is TRBV30 and J usage is TRBJ1-2, with a weak D call TRBD1 (5 bases). Sequencing was done on a sample of peripheral blood. The source of this sequence is a man in his 60s with COVID-19, enrolled during active disease. DNA for the CDR3: TGTGCCTGGAGTCGCCAGGGCCTAAACTATGGCTACACCTTC. This codes for CAWSRQGLNYGYTF.